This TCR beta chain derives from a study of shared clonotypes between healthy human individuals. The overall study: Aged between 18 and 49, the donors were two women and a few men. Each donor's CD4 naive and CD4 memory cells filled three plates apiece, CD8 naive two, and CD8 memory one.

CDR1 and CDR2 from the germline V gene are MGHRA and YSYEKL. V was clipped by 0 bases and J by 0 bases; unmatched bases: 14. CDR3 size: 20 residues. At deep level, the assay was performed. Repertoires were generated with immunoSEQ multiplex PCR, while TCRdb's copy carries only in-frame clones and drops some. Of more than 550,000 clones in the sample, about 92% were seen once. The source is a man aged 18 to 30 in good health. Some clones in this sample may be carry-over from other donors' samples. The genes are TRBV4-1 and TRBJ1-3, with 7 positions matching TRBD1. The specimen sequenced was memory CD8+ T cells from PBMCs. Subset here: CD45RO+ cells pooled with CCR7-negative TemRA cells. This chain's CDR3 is CASSQERAIRGWYSGNTIYF. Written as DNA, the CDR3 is TGCGCCAGCAGCCAAGAGAGGGCGATCAGGGGGTGGTACTCTGGAAACACCATATATTTT.